Each of the 15 T cell receptor beta chains below was sequenced from the same sample in a study of blood T cell repertoires in COVID-19. Repertoires were generated with immunoSEQ multiplex PCR, while TCRdb's copy carries only in-frame clones and drops some. The top ten clones hold about 8.9% of a sample with 210,000 or so clones, around 81% of them seen once. The material sequenced was PBMCs or T cells enriched from blood (not recorded which). These receptors originate from a woman aged 50 to 60 with acute COVID-19.

The chain joins TRBV5-5 to TRBJ1-1, with unresolved D. The CDR3 has 17 amino acids. Trimming stripped 0 bases from V and 0 bases from J, with 15 bases between. Germline values: CDR1 SGHKS, CDR2 YYEKEE (reference sequence). The CDR3 loop is CASSLGPGPTMNTEAFF. The DNA of the CDR3 is TGTGCCAGCAGCTTGGGGCCGGGTCCTACAATGAACACTGAAGCTTTCTTT. Full variable domain (remainder filled in from reference TRBV5-5 and TRBJ1-1): DAGVTQSPTHLIKTRGQQVTLRCSPISGHKSVSWYQQVLGQGPQFIFQYYEKEERGRGNFPDRFSARQFPNYSSELNVNALLLGDSALYLCASSLGPGPTMNTEAFFGQGTRLTVV.

This sequence joins TRBV7-6 and TRBJ2-5; 8 bases match TRBD1. CDR1 SGHVS and CDR2 FNYEAQ come from the germline V gene. Losses at the gene ends were 4 bases for V and 4 bases for J; bases not matched to a gene: 5. The CDR3 is 14 residues long. The CDR3, as DNA: TGTGCCAGCAGCTCGAGACAGGGGCCAGAGACCCAGTACTTC. Encoded protein: CASSSRQGPETQYF.

With regard to this clone: A read error may produce the germline difference seen at one junction end. This chain uses TRBV29-1 with TRBJ2-3, with 10 bases matching TRBD2. Germline V gives CDR1 SQVTM, CDR2 ANQGSEA. The CDR3 is 12 amino acids. For the CDR3, the DNA is TGCAGCGTTTCTAGCGGGAGTACGAGCCACGACTTT. It codes for CSVSSGSTSHDF.

The gene calls are TRBV28 and TRBJ2-1, with 7 bases that match TRBD1. Germline V gene data show CDR1 as MDHEN and CDR2 as SYDVKM. V gave up 7 bases and J gave up 2 bases; unmatched junction bases: 8. There are 15 residues in the CDR3. CDR3 sequence: CASTPMTGPYNEQFF. CDR3 nucleotides: TGTGCCAGCACCCCGATGACAGGGCCCTACAATGAGCAGTTCTTC.

This chain connects TRBV12-3 or TRBV12-4 to TRBJ1-2, with 8 bases lining up with TRBD1. The CDR3 is 13 amino acids. J gave up 8 bases and V 3 bases, and 5 bases lay outside the gene matches. The CDR3 DNA follows: TGTGCCAGCAGTTTCGCAGGGGGCATCGGCTACACCTTC. Amino acids: CASSFAGGIGYTF.

This sequence joins TRBV30 and TRBJ2-5, with TRBD1 matching 10 bases. The V gene end was trimmed by 1 base and the J gene end by 6 bases; junction bases not matched to a gene: 5. The V gene's germline CDR1 is GTSNPN and CDR2 SVGIG (reference sequence). The CDR3 consists of 14 residues. This CDR3 reads CAWSATGGAKTQYF. CDR3 nucleotide sequence: TGTGCCTGGAGTGCGACAGGGGGCGCGAAGACCCAGTACTTC.

This clone was counted only a few times. The chain couples TRBV4-2 to TRBJ2-1; D uncertain. Per the germline V gene, CDR1 is LGHNA and CDR2 is YNFKEQ. V lost 5 bases and J 9 bases, leaving 14 bases between the germline ends. The CDR3 has 13 residues. CDR3 region: CASSTLGLAEQFF. The CDR3 bases are TGTGCCAGCAGCACCCTAGGATTGGCTGAGCAGTTCTTC.

J is TRBJ2-7 and V is TRBV30, with TRBD2 identical over 7 bases. J was trimmed by 2 bases and V by 1 base; bases with no gene match: 5. CDR1 is GTSNPN, CDR2 SVGIG, per germline (reference sequence). The CDR3 has 14 residues. The chain's CDR3 is CAWSGGTTPYEQYF. The CDR3 DNA reads as TGTGCCTGGAGTGGAGGGACTACTCCCTACGAGCAGTACTTC.

The CDR3 sequence is CAWTQGRLAGVEETQYF. The DNA of the CDR3 is TGTGCCTGGACGCAAGGCAGACTAGCGGGAGTGGAAGAGACCCAGTACTTC. V is TRBV30 and J is TRBJ2-5; 12 bases align to TRBD2. V gave up 4 bases and J gave up 3 bases; unmatched junction bases: 12. Germline V gene sequence: CDR1 GTSNPN, CDR2 SVGIG (reference sequence). There are 17 residues in the CDR3.

This clone showed up just once. Compared with germline, one end of the junction differs, possibly owing to a read error. DNA for the CDR3: TGTGCCAGCAGTTTAGGACAGAGCACAGATACGCAGTATTTT. Residues: CASSLGQSTDTQYF. The chain joins TRBV7-9 to TRBJ2-3; tentative D call: TRBD1 (6 bases). CDR1 and CDR2 (germline): SEHNR, FQNEAQ (reference sequence). The CDR3 sequence is 14 residues long.

The genes are TRBV4-3 and TRBJ2-1, with 7 positions matching TRBD2. CDR3 length equals 16 residues. Germline values: CDR1 LGHNA, CDR2 YSLEER. J gave up 10 bases and V 2 bases, and 14 bases lay outside the gene matches. The CDR3 protein is CASSQLLRESGQEQFF. CDR3 bases: TGCGCCAGCAGCCAACTCCTGCGGGAGTCGGGCCAGGAGCAGTTCTTC.

This chain connects TRBV28 to TRBJ2-5, with D perhaps matching TRBD2 (7 bases). Germline-derived CDR1 and CDR2 are MDHEN and SYDVKM. This CDR3 region has 16 residues. V was cut by 7 bases and J by 3 bases, with 21 bases left in between. The CDR3 is CASKLGGGGPKETQYF. The DNA for the CDR3 is TGTGCCAGCAAACTTGGTGGCGGGGGCCCGAAAGAGACCCAGTACTTC. Together with reference TRBV28 and TRBJ2-5, the CDR3 gives the full variable domain: DVKVTQSSRYLVKRTGEKVFLECVQDMDHENMFWYRQDPGLGLRLIYFSYDVKMKEKGDIPEGYSVSREKKERFSLILESASTNQTSMYLCASKLGGGGPKETQYFGPGTRLLVL.

This clone was observed a few times. This chain joins TRBV28 and TRBJ1-4; 9 bases fit TRBD1. The CDR3 extends over 15 amino acids. Unmatched junction bases numbered 12, after V lost 10 bases and J lost 6 bases. Germline lookup yields CDR1 MDHEN and CDR2 SYDVKM. The CDR3 protein is CATAHRGPADEKLFF. For the CDR3, the DNA is TGTGCCACCGCCCACAGGGGGCCGGCGGATGAAAAACTGTTTTTT. Using reference TRBV28 and TRBJ1-4 for the parts outside the CDR3, the full variable domain is DVKVTQSSRYLVKRTGEKVFLECVQDMDHENMFWYRQDPGLGLRLIYFSYDVKMKEKGDIPEGYSVSREKKERFSLILESASTNQTSMYLCATAHRGPADEKLFFGSGTQLSVL.

Only a few counts were recorded for this clone. The CDR3 DNA reads TGTGCCAGCAGCGCCCTCCCATGGCGGGGGCGCGGCAATCAGCCCCAGCATTTT. Its protein is CASSALPWRGRGNQPQHF. The V and J genes are TRBV7-8 and TRBJ1-5; possible D gene TRBD1, 6 bases. The CDR3 has 18 residues. From germline, CDR1 is SGHVS and CDR2 FQNEAQ. V was pared by 5 bases and J by 2 bases, with 22 bases between.

The CDR3 is CASSLGTLLDTIYF. The CDR3 region has the DNA TGTGCCAGCAGCTTAGGGACACTTCTTGACACCATATATTTT. V is TRBV5-4 and J is TRBJ1-3; maybe TRBD1 (6 bases). Germline CDR1 reads SGHNT; CDR2 reads YYREEE (reference sequence). This CDR3 is 14 amino acids long. Trimming shortened V by 2 bases and J by 8 bases, and 14 bases separated the two germline ends. Complete variable domain (other parts from reference TRBV5-4 and TRBJ1-3): ETGVTQSPTHLIKTRGQQVTLRCSSQSGHNTVSWYQQALGQGPQFIFQYYREEENGRGNFPPRFSGLQFPNYSSELNVNALELDDSALYLCASSLGTLLDTIYFGEGSWLTVV.